Presented here are 15 T cell receptor beta chains from one specimen sequenced in a study of untreated major depressive disorder. The method was immunoSEQ multiplex PCR; TCRdb's version includes in-frame clones alone and lacks a portion of them. Found here are more than 15,000 clones, roughly 90% of them singletons; the top ten hold 0.45% to 0.7%. Antigens for these TCRs are unknown. Study results and limitations: TRBV05-01 (Vbeta 5.1) usage was higher in CD4+ T cells of depressed patients than controls.

Specimen: CD4+ T cells from PBMCs. The receptors derive from a woman aged 40 to 50 with major depressive disorder.

V usage is TRBV9 and J usage is TRBJ1-5; 9 bases fit TRBD1. The length of the CDR3 is 15 residues. Looked up from germline, CDR1 is SGDLS and CDR2 is YYNGEE. Germline trimming cut 4 bases from V and 5 bases from J; bases unmatched to any gene: 7. Here the CDR3 DNA reads TGTGCCAGCAGCTCCCCGGGACAGGGAGATCAGCCCCAGCATTTT. Protein: CASSSPGQGDQPQHF.

The CDR3 DNA reads TGTGCCAGCAGCTTAGCGTGGGACTCTGGGGCCAACGTCCTGACTTTC. The encoded protein is CASSLAWDSGANVLTF. The V and J genes are TRBV11-1 and TRBJ2-6; D unclear. V lost 0 bases, J lost 0 bases, and 6 bases lay in between. This CDR3 spans 16 amino acids. Germline V gene data show CDR1 as SGHAT and CDR2 as FQDESV (reference sequence).

Here the CDR3 DNA reads TGTGCCTGGATTAGTACCTTTTGGGGCACTGAAGCTTTCTTT. This codes for CAWISTFWGTEAFF. The V call is TRBV30, the J call TRBJ1-1, with unresolved D. Germline-derived CDR1 and CDR2 are GTSNPN and SVGIG (reference sequence). The CDR3 runs to 14 residues. V dropped 4 bases and J dropped 4 bases, with 16 bases sitting between them. The full variable domain, in which reference TRBV30 and TRBJ1-1 provide the parts outside the CDR3, is SQTIHQWPATLVQPVGSPLSLECTVEGTSNPNLYWYRQAAGRGLQLLFYSVGIGQISSEVPQNLSASRPQDRQFILSSKKLLLSDSGFYLCAWISTFWGTEAFFGQGTRLTVV.

The J gene is TRBJ2-1, the V gene TRBV29-1; D remains unclear. CDR3 length: 11 residues. The germline V gene encodes CDR1 SQVTM and CDR2 ANQGSEA. Trimming removed 4 bases at V and 8 bases at J, with 9 bases between. The DNA of the CDR3 is TGCAGCGTTGCAATGCTGGATGAGCAGTTCTTC. Encoded protein: CSVAMLDEQFF.

V gene TRBV28 combines with J gene TRBJ1-2; tentative D call: TRBD1 (6 bases). Germline CDR1 MDHEN, CDR2 SYDVKM. V was pared by 2 bases and J by 4 bases, with 11 bases between. The CDR3 contains 14 residues. CDR3 sequence: CASSLGGQTYGYTF. The CDR3 region has the DNA TGTGCCAGCAGTTTAGGAGGACAGACCTATGGCTACACCTTC.

The chain has TRBV30 and TRBJ1-5; D may be TRBD1 (5 bases). This CDR3 comprises 13 residues. Per the germline V gene, CDR1 is GTSNPN and CDR2 is SVGIG (reference sequence). Trimming took off 2 bases at V and 4 bases at J, with 9 bases between the two ends. CDR3 loop: CAWSSGSNQPQHF. CDR3 DNA sequence: TGTGCCTGGAGTTCAGGGTCTAATCAGCCCCAGCATTTT.

The CDR3 DNA reads as TGTGCCAGTAGTATAGAGGGAACATACACTGAAGCTTTCTTT. Translating it yields CASSIEGTYTEAFF. This chain joins TRBV19 and TRBJ1-1; D remains ambiguous. The CDR3 spans 14 residues. V shed 0 bases and J shed 3 bases, with 8 bases lying between them. Germline CDR1 LNHDA, CDR2 SQIVND (reference sequence).

This clone was counted once. The rearrangement uses TRBV9 and TRBJ2-3; D may be TRBD1 or TRBD2 (7 bases each). V lost 4 bases and J lost 8, with 17 bases in between. The germline CDR1 and CDR2 sequences are SGDLS and YYNGEE. The CDR3 is made up of 14 amino acids. Written as DNA, the CDR3 is TGTGCCAGCAGCCCCTCAGGGGGGGCGATTACGCAGTATTTT. Its translation is CASSPSGGAITQYF.

This clone was detected once. CDR3 sequence (DNA): TGCGCCAGCAGCCAAGGACCCGGCGGGGGGGTGAGCACAGATACGCAGTATTTT. Protein: CASSQGPGGGVSTDTQYF. This rearrangement joins TRBV4-1 to TRBJ2-3; 9 bases align to TRBD2. The length of the CDR3 is 18 residues. The germline CDR1 and CDR2 sequences are MGHRA and YSYEKL. Trimming cost V 1 base and J 0 bases; bases outside gene matches: 8.

The V call is TRBV7-9, the J call TRBJ2-6, with D perhaps TRBD1 (6 bases). Germline CDR1 is SEHNR and CDR2 is FQNEAQ (reference sequence). The CDR3 is made up of 16 amino acids. Trimming cost V 0 bases and J 3 bases, with 9 bases left between them. CDR3 in amino acids: CASSLATGSGANVLTF. The CDR3 bases are TGTGCCAGCAGCTTAGCTACAGGGAGTGGGGCCAACGTCCTGACTTTC.

DNA for the CDR3: TGCGCCAGCACCCCGTCATCCAGCGGTGAAATGTATTTT. This translates into CASTPSSSGEMYF. V gene TRBV5-1 combines with J gene TRBJ2-3, with a weak D call TRBD2 (5 bases). V shed 6 bases and J shed 14 bases, with 22 bases lying between them. CDR3 size: 13 residues. Germline V gene sequence: CDR1 SGHRS, CDR2 YFSETQ.

This CDR3 is CASSLVVGGDYGYTF. The CDR3 nucleotides are TGTGCCAGCAGCTTGGTCGTCGGGGGCGACTATGGCTACACCTTC. This chain connects TRBV7-2 to TRBJ1-2; D may be TRBD1 (6 bases). Germline values: CDR1 SGHTA, CDR2 FQGNSA. Trimming shortened V by 3 bases and J by 3 bases, and 14 bases separated the two germline ends. The CDR3 is 15 amino acids.

CDR3 nucleotide sequence: TGTGCCAGCAGCCAAGATCTCGTCGGCTTTAGGCCCCAGCATTTT. This translates into CASSQDLVGFRPQHF. The chain combines TRBV4-2 with TRBJ1-5; D not certain. CDR1 is LGHNA, CDR2 YNFKEQ, per germline. This CDR3 is built from 15 residues. Trimming left V 0 bases short and J 9 bases short, with 15 bases between.

The chain carries TRBV11-2 and TRBJ1-2, with D possibly TRBD1 on 6 matching bases. Germline CDR1 is SGHAT and CDR2 is FQNNGV. The ends were cut back, 5 bases at V and 2 bases at J, with 15 bases in the middle. This CDR3 is built from 15 residues. CDR3 DNA: TGTGCCAGCAGCCGCGCCGGGACAACAAACTATGGCTACACCTTC. Protein product: CASSRAGTTNYGYTF.

The CDR3 sequence is CASSLTGESYGYTF. The CDR3 nucleotides are TGTGCCAGCAGCTTGACAGGAGAATCCTATGGCTACACCTTC. This chain uses TRBV11-2 with TRBJ1-2, with TRBD1 as a possible D gene (6 bases). Germline values: CDR1 SGHAT, CDR2 FQNNGV. CDR3 length equals 14 residues. Trimming left V 3 bases short and J 4 bases short, with 12 bases between.